The 21 T cell receptor beta chains presented below share a single source sample, sequenced in a study of early T cells in non-severe SARS-CoV-2 infection. TCRdb processed the 5' RACE reads anew with MiXCR; each CDR3 protein has one entry. The sample lists some 55,000 distinct CDR3 sequences; roughly an eighth were seen once. Material: whole blood, obtained at baseline. The source of these receptors is an adult who was a healthcare worker with PCR-confirmed SARS-CoV-2 infection or an uninfected control (not recorded which).

The rearrangement joins TRBV5-4 to TRBJ2-2, with TRBD2 matching over 11 bases. Germline V lookup: CDR1 SGHNT, CDR2 YYREEE (reference sequence). The CDR3 is 16 residues long. Trimming took 2 bases from V and 3 from J; bases not matched to a gene: 3. The CDR3 loop is CASSFPLAGDTGELFF. CDR3 DNA: TGTGCCAGCAGCTTTCCACTAGCGGGAGACACCGGGGAGCTGTTTTTT.

The CDR3 DNA follows: TGTGCCAGCTCACCATTACAGGGCGCTCCGTACTTC. Encoded protein: CASSPLQGAPYF. The genes are TRBV18 and TRBJ2-4; a possible D gene is TRBD1 (6 bases). Looked up from germline, CDR1 is KGHSH and CDR2 is LQKENI. V lost 2 bases to trimming and J lost 15 bases, with 14 bases between them. The CDR3 length is 12 residues.

The rearrangement links TRBV6-1 to TRBJ2-3; no reliable D call. Germline V gives CDR1 MNHNS, CDR2 SASEGT. V shed 4 bases and J shed 0 bases, with 11 bases lying between them. This CDR3 has 15 residues. The CDR3 loop reads CASSVQRTSTDTQYF. CDR3 nucleotides: TGTGCCAGCAGTGTCCAGCGTACTAGCACAGATACGCAGTATTTT.

This clonotype was observed a few times. The chain recombines TRBV10-1 with TRBJ2-5, with TRBD2 identical over 12 bases. The CDR3 length is 15 residues. Germline loops: CDR1 WNHNN, CDR2 SYGVQD (reference sequence). V lost 2 bases, J lost 7 bases, and 5 bases stayed unmatched. CDR3 region: CASSEASGRAGTQYF. The DNA of the CDR3 is TGCGCCAGCAGTGAGGCTAGCGGGAGGGCCGGGACCCAGTACTTC.

This clonotype was seen at least ten times. The chain joins TRBV12-3 or TRBV12-4 to TRBJ2-3, with 11 bases lining up with TRBD2. J lost 3 bases, V lost 5 bases, and 4 bases had no gene match. The CDR3 is 15 amino acids. The CDR3 spells CASSDTSGRTDTQYF. For the CDR3, the DNA is TGTGCCAGCAGTGATACTAGCGGGAGAACAGATACGCAGTATTTT.

The V gene is TRBV27, the J gene TRBJ1-2; possibly TRBD1 for D (5 bases). CDR1 is MNHEY and CDR2 is SMNVEV in the germline V gene (reference sequence). This CDR3 comprises 15 residues. The V gene lost 2 bases and the J gene lost 0 bases, with 10 bases spanning the gap. The CDR3: CASSLRQGTNYGYTF. The CDR3, as DNA: TGTGCCAGCAGTTTACGGCAGGGAACTAACTATGGCTACACCTTC.

This clonotype has only a few counts. This rearrangement joins TRBV6-5 to TRBJ2-7; no clear D. CDR1 is MNHEY and CDR2 is SVGAGI in the germline V gene. Trimming shortened V by 0 bases and J by 5 bases, and 8 bases separated the two germline ends. There are 13 residues in the CDR3. CDR3: CASSYSTQHEQYF. CDR3 nucleotides: TGTGCCAGCAGTTACTCGACGCAACACGAGCAGTACTTC.

This clonotype was observed a handful of times. The chain employs TRBV27 and TRBJ2-7, with a tentative D call TRBD2 (5 bases). The germline CDR1 and CDR2 sequences are MNHEY and SMNVEV (reference sequence). Trimming left V 6 bases short and J 0 bases short, with 15 bases between. CDR3 length: 15 amino acids. The CDR3 reads CASSYKKEGSYEQYF. CDR3 nucleotide sequence: TGTGCCAGCAGCTACAAGAAAGAGGGCTCCTACGAGCAGTACTTC.

This clonotype came up a few times. V is TRBV13 and J is TRBJ2-7; 7 bases agree with TRBD2. The V and J ends lost 5 bases and 4 bases, in that order; junction bases with no gene match: 8. Germline V CDR1 and CDR2: PRHDT, FYEKMQ (reference sequence). This CDR3 has 14 residues. The CDR3 nucleotides read TGTGCCAGCAGCCACCAAGCGGGAAAGTACGAGCAGTACTTC. Translated, it gives CASSHQAGKYEQYF.

This clonotype was seen repeatedly, ten times or more. The chain uses TRBV7-8 and TRBJ2-7, with 15 bases aligning to TRBD2. The trim removed 5 bases at V and 2 bases at J, leaving 4 bases unmatched. CDR1 and CDR2 (germline): SGHVS, FQNEAQ. The CDR3 contains 16 residues. The CDR3 is CASSLGLAGGAYEQYF. Written as DNA, the CDR3 is TGTGCCAGCAGCCTGGGACTAGCGGGAGGAGCCTACGAGCAGTACTTC.

This clonotype was counted only a few times. This chain uses TRBV4-3 with TRBJ2-2; 11 bases are a match to TRBD2. The CDR3 runs 18 residues. The V gene's germline CDR1 is LGHNA and CDR2 YSLEER. Trimming removed 1 base from V and 7 bases from J; junction bases left unmatched: 11. DNA of the CDR3: TGCGCCAGCAGCCAAGGTGGAACTAGCGGGAGTATGAACGGGGAGCTGTTTTTT. This translates into CASSQGGTSGSMNGELFF.

This sequence joins TRBV3-1 and TRBJ2-7, with D unclear. V gave up 5 bases and J gave up 2 bases, with 7 bases separating them. The CDR3 runs 12 residues. Germline V gene data show CDR1 as LGHDT and CDR2 as YNNKEL (reference sequence). CDR3 in DNA: TGTGCCAGCAGCTCCGGCCCCTACGAGCAGTACTTC. It is translated as CASSSGPYEQYF.

This clonotype was seen ten or more times. The gene calls are TRBV27 and TRBJ2-4; TRBD2 matches at 10 bases. CDR3 length: 13 residues. The junction had 7 bases not matched to a gene; V was cut back by 6 bases and J by 11 bases. Germline loops: CDR1 MNHEY, CDR2 SMNVEV (reference sequence). The CDR3 nucleotides are TGTGCCAGCAGCAAGCGGGAGGGCCGCCTTCAGTACTTC. It codes for CASSKREGRLQYF.

This clonotype was observed a handful of times. The J gene is TRBJ2-1, the V gene TRBV4-1; 12 bases fit TRBD2. Trimming cost V 3 bases and J 9 bases; bases outside gene matches: 12. This CDR3 has 17 residues. CDR1 is MGHRA, CDR2 YSYEKL, per germline. CDR3 amino acids: CASSHGRLAGERGEQFF. The CDR3 nucleotides read TGCGCCAGCAGCCACGGGAGACTAGCGGGAGAACGGGGTGAGCAGTTCTTC.

This clonotype was counted a few times. The CDR3 here is CSVLTGEETQYF. CDR3 DNA sequence: TGCAGCGTTTTGACAGGGGAAGAGACCCAGTACTTC. The rearrangement uses TRBV29-1 and TRBJ2-5; 8 bases fit TRBD1. Looked up from germline, CDR1 is SQVTM and CDR2 is ANQGSEA. V was pared by 5 bases and J by 3 bases, with 2 bases of the junction left unmatched. The CDR3 consists of 12 residues.

The chain is built from TRBV6-2 or TRBV6-3 and TRBJ1-2; TRBD1 matches at 9 bases. V lost 2 bases, J lost 7 bases, and 8 bases stayed unmatched. Looked up from germline, CDR1 is MNHEY and CDR2 is SVGEGT. This CDR3 region has 15 residues. For the CDR3, the DNA is TGTGCCAGCAGTTACCCCCCACAGGGGGCCGTTGGCTACACCTTC. Encoded protein: CASSYPPQGAVGYTF.

CDR3 amino acids: CASRPGQGWSNQPQHF. In DNA, the CDR3 is TGTGCCAGCAGACCGGGACAGGGTTGGAGCAATCAGCCCCAGCATTTT. This chain connects TRBV6-1 to TRBJ1-5; TRBD1 matches at 9 bases. The V and J ends lost 6 bases and 1 base, in that order; junction bases with no gene match: 7. Germline loops: CDR1 MNHNS, CDR2 SASEGT. This CDR3 contains 16 residues.

The chain recombines TRBV20-1 with TRBJ2-5; possible D gene TRBD2, 6 bases. Trimming shortened V by 0 bases and J by 4 bases, and 18 bases separated the two germline ends. Germline-derived CDR1 and CDR2 are DFQATT and SNEGSKA (reference sequence). This CDR3 comprises 16 residues. In nucleotides, the CDR3 is TGCAGTGCTAGAGATTTTAGGGGCGGGAAAGGAGAGACCCAGTACTTC. Its protein is CSARDFRGGKGETQYF.

This clonotype was observed a few times. The chain links TRBV12-3 or TRBV12-4 to TRBJ2-3; 8 nucleotides agree with TRBD1. The CDR3 consists of 16 residues. V lost 6 bases to trimming and J lost 1 base; unmatched junction nucleotides: 9. This chain's CDR3 is CASRPGSGGGTDTQYF. The DNA of the CDR3 is TGTGCCAGCAGACCAGGTTCAGGGGGCGGCACAGATACGCAGTATTTT.

The chain is built from TRBV15 and TRBJ2-5; perhaps TRBD1 as D (6 bases). The CDR3 has 15 amino acids. Germline V lookup: CDR1 LNHNV, CDR2 YYDKDF (reference sequence). The V gene lost 3 bases and the J gene lost 6 bases, with 17 bases spanning the gap. Here the CDR3 DNA reads TGTGCCACCAGCAGCGTTAAGACAGGTACGAAGACCCAGTACTTC. Its protein product is CATSSVKTGTKTQYF.

The chain is built from TRBV6-2 or TRBV6-3 and TRBJ2-7; 7 bases are shared with TRBD2. The CDR3 loop spans 14 amino acids. CDR1 and CDR2 (germline): MNHEY, SVGEGT. V lost 6 bases, J lost 2 bases, and 7 bases stayed unmatched. The CDR3 loop is CASRTGGTPYEQYF. The CDR3 nucleotides read TGTGCCAGCAGGACGGGGGGTACTCCCTACGAGCAGTACTTC.